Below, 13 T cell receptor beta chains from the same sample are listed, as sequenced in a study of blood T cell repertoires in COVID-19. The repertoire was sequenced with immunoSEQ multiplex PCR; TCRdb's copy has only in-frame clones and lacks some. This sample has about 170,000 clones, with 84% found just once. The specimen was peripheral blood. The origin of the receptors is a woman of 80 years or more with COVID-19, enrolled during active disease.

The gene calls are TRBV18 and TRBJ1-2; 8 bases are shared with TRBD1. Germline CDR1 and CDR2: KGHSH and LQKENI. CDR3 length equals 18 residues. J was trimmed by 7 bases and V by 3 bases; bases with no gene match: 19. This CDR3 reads CASSPQPGQAVGGGGYTF. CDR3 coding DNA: TGTGCCAGCTCACCTCAACCGGGACAGGCGGTTGGGGGAGGTGGCTACACCTTC.

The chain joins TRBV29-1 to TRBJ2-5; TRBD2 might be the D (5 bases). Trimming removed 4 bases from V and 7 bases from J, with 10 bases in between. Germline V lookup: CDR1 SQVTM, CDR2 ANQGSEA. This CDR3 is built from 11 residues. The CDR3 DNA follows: TGCAGCGTTGGCGCGGGCGGGACCCAGTACTTC. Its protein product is CSVGAGGTQYF.

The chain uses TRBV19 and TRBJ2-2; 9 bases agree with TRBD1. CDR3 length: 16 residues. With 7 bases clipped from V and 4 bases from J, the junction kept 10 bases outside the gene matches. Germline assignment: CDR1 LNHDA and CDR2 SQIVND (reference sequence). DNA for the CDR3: TGTGCCAGTATCTCATACGGGACAGGGTCCACCGGGGAGCTGTTTTTT. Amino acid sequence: CASISYGTGSTGELFF.

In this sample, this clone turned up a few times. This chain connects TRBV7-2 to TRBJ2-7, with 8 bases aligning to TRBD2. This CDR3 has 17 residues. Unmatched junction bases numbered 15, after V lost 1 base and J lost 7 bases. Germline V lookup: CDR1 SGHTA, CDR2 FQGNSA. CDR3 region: CASSLDPSRGAEGEQYF. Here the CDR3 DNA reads TGTGCCAGCAGCTTAGATCCCTCGCGGGGGGCCGAGGGAGAGCAGTACTTC.

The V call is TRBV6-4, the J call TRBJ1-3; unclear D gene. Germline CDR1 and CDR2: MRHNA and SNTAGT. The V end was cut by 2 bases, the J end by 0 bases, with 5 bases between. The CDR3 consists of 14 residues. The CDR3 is CASSDAGSGNTIYF. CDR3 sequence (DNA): TGTGCCAGCAGTGACGCCGGCTCTGGAAACACCATATATTTT.

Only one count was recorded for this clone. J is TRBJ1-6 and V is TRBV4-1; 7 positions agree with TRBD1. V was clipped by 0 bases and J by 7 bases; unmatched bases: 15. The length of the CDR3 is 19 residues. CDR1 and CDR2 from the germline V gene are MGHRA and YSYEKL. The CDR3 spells CASSQDTGTDRAGNSPLHF. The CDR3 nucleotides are TGCGCCAGCAGCCAAGATACTGGGACAGACAGGGCTGGGAATTCACCCCTCCACTTT.

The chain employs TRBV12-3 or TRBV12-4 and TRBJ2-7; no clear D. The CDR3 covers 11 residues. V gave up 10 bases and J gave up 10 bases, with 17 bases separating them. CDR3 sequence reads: CATNTPSDQYF. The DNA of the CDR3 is TGTGCCACCAACACCCCGTCAGATCAGTACTTC.

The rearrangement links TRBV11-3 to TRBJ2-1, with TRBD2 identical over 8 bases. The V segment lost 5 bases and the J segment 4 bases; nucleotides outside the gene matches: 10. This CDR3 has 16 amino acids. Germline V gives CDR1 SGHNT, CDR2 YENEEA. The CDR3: CASSPRGRGVYNEQFF. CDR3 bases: TGTGCCAGCAGCCCCCGGGGGCGGGGGGTATACAATGAGCAGTTCTTC.

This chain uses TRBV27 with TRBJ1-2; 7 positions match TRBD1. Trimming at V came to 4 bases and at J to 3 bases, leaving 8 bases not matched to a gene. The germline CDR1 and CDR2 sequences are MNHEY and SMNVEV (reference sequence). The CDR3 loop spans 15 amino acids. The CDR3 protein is CASSYNPGQYYGYTF. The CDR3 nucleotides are TGTGCCAGCAGTTACAATCCGGGACAGTACTATGGCTACACCTTC.

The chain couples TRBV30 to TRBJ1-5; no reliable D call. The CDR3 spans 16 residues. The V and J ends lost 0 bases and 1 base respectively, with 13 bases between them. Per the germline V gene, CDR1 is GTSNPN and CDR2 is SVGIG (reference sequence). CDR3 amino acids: CAWSVHGAGSNQPQHF. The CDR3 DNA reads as TGTGCCTGGAGTGTGCACGGAGCTGGAAGCAATCAGCCCCAGCATTTT. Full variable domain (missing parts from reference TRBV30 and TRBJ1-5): SQTIHQWPATLVQPVGSPLSLECTVEGTSNPNLYWYRQAAGRGLQLLFYSVGIGQISSEVPQNLSASRPQDRQFILSSKKLLLSDSGFYLCAWSVHGAGSNQPQHFGDGTRLSIL.

This CDR3 reads CASVSTDTQYF. As DNA, the CDR3 is TGTGCCAGCGTATCCACAGATACGCAGTATTTT. This chain links TRBV27 with TRBJ2-3; D is undetermined. The CDR3 consists of 11 residues. Germline assignment: CDR1 MNHEY and CDR2 SMNVEV (reference sequence). V lost 8 bases and J lost 2, with 5 bases in between.

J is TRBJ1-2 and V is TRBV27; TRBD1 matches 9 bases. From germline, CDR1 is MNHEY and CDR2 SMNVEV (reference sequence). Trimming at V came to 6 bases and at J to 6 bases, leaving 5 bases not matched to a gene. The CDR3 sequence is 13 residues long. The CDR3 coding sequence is TGTGCCAGCAGCTTAACAGGGGGCAATGGCTACACCTTC. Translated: CASSLTGGNGYTF.

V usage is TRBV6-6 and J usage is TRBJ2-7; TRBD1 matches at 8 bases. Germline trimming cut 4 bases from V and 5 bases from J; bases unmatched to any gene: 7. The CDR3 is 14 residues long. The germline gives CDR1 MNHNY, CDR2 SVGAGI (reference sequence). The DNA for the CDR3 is TGTGCCAGCAGTTCTCTCGACAGGGGACACGAGCAGTACTTC. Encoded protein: CASSSLDRGHEQYF.